This T cell receptor (beta chain) originates from a study of T cell repertoires in cytomegalovirus infection. Whole-study context: Evidence of both CMV infection and a matching HLA type came from public TCR beta signatures. Findings and caveats of the study: Cumulated frequencies of public TCR beta families served to identify carriers of CMV plus the relevant HLA.

This clonotype was observed a few times. What it binds is unknown. TCRdb recomputed calls from the reads with MiXCR, one row per CDR3 protein. The table includes around 100,000 distinct CDR3 sequences, 9.5% to 13% detected once. The J segment lost 11 bases and the V segment lost 3 bases, leaving 13 bases of the junction unmatched. The germline CDR1 and CDR2 sequences are LNHDA and SQIVND (reference sequence). This CDR3 has 15 amino acids. The sequence was collected from a human donor in good health (CMV status not recorded). Some clones in this sample may be carry-over from other donors' samples. V gene TRBV19 combines with J gene TRBJ1-5; TRBD1 matches 7 bases. Sequencing was done on a sample of PBMCs, sequenced either directly or after in vitro stimulation (not recorded which). CDR3 sequence reads: CASSMNTGAAQAQHF. CDR3 DNA sequence: TGTGCCAGTAGTATGAATACAGGGGCCGCCCAGGCCCAGCATTTT.